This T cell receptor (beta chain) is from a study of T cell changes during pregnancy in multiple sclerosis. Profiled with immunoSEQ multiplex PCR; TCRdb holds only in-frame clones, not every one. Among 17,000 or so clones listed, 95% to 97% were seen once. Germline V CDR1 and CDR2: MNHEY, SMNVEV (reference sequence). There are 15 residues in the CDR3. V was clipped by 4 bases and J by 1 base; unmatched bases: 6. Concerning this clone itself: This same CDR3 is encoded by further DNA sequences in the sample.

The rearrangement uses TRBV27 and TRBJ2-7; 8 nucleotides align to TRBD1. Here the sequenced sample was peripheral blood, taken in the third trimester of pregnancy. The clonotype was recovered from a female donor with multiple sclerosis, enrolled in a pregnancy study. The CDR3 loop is CASSSPGQGSYEQYF. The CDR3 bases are TGTGCCAGCAGTTCCCCCGGACAGGGTTCCTACGAGCAGTACTTC.